The T cell receptor beta chain under discussion was sequenced for a study of a mutant IDH1 vaccine in newly diagnosed glioma. Study at large: Commencement of vaccination occurred 4-6 weeks following radiotherapy alone, or concurrently with temozolomide cycles.

This CDR3 comprises 16 residues. CDR1 is MGHRA and CDR2 is YSYEKL in the germline V gene. J gave up 0 bases and V 4 bases, and 5 bases lay outside the gene matches. Details on this clone: The antigen remains undetermined.

Using immunoSEQ multiplex PCR, the repertoire was profiled, and TCRdb retains in-frame clones only, with some absent. The sample yields tens of thousands of clones, roughly 79% seen once. Regarding time point: week 35, safety follow-up. Doses comprised 300 ug of mutant IDH1 20-mer peptide each, plus topical imiquimod. The chain combines TRBV4-1 with TRBJ2-5, with 10 bases lining up with TRBD2. This specimen consisted of PBMCs, obtained from a glioma patient whose treatment included an IDH1 peptide vaccine. The TCR originated in a woman aged 35 to 49 with glioma. Some clones in this sample may be carry-over from other donors' samples. The CDR3 bases are TGCGCCAGCAGCCCAGCGGGAGGGCCGGACCAAGAGACCCAGTACTTC. It encodes CASSPAGGPDQETQYF.